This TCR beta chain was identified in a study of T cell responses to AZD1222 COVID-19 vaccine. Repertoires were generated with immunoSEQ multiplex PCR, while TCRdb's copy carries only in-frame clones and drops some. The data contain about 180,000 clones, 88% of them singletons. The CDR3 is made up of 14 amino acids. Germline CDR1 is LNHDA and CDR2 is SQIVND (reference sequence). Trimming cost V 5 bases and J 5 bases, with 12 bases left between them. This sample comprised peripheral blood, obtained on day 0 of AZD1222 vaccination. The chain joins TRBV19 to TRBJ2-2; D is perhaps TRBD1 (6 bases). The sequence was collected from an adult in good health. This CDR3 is CASSPGVITGELFF. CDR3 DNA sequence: TGTGCCAGTAGTCCAGGGGTGATTACCGGGGAGCTGTTTTTT.